The 32 T cell receptor beta chains below were found in one sample sequenced in a study of CD8 T cells in Susac syndrome. Reverse transcription of roughly 0.45 to 1 ug RNA used random hexamers. Via MiXCR, TCRdb re-called the immunoSEQ multiplex PCR reads, giving one row per CDR3 protein. The sample carries some 110,000 distinct CDR3 sequences, 90% to 95% recorded once. Sequencing used CD8+ T cells from PBMCs. These receptors all stem from a human donor with Susac syndrome.

The chain is built from TRBV6-5 and TRBJ2-7; no firm D call. The CDR3 extends over 13 amino acids. Trimming pared 2 bases from V and 2 bases from J, leaving 7 bases between. CDR1 and CDR2 (germline): MNHEY, SVGAGI. The CDR3 here is CASSYEGTYEQYF. The CDR3 bases are TGTGCCAGCAGTTACGAAGGGACCTACGAGCAGTACTTC.

The chain couples TRBV3-1 to TRBJ1-5; tentative D call: TRBD1 (5 bases). The germline V gene encodes CDR1 LGHDT and CDR2 YNNKEL (reference sequence). This CDR3 has 14 residues. Deletions cut 0 bases from V and 6 bases from J, with 9 bases between. This CDR3 reads CASSQDGGSQPQHF. CDR3 in DNA: TGTGCCAGCAGCCAAGACGGGGGGAGTCAGCCCCAGCATTTT.

The chain joins TRBV2 to TRBJ1-5, with D possibly being TRBD1 (5 bases). In germline, CDR1 is SNHLY, CDR2 FYNNEI. V was cut by 3 bases and J by 2 bases, with 14 bases left in between. This CDR3 comprises 16 residues. The CDR3 spells CASSEGLVWGNQPQHF. In DNA, the CDR3 is TGTGCCAGCAGTGAGGGACTAGTTTGGGGCAATCAGCCCCAGCATTTT. Complete variable domain (other parts from reference TRBV2 and TRBJ1-5): EPEVTQTPSHQVTQMGQEVILRCVPISNHLYFYWYRQILGQKVEFLVSFYNNEISEKSEIFDDQFSVERPDGSNFTLKIRSTKLEDSAMYFCASSEGLVWGNQPQHFGDGTRLSIL.

The rearrangement joins TRBV4-1 to TRBJ2-7; D may be TRBD2 (6 bases). V lost 0 bases and J 3 bases, leaving 18 bases between the germline ends. Germline CDR1 MGHRA, CDR2 YSYEKL. The CDR3 extends over 17 amino acids. The CDR3 DNA reads as TGCGCCAGCAGCCAAGATATTCCCTACGGGGGTTACTACGAGCAGTACTTC. Amino acid sequence: CASSQDIPYGGYYEQYF.

The chain carries TRBV12-3 or TRBV12-4 and TRBJ2-3; TRBD1 is a possible D gene (6 bases). V shed 5 bases and J shed 2 bases, with 14 bases lying between them. The CDR3 length is 15 residues. The CDR3 DNA reads as TGTGCCAGCAGTGCCAACACAGGGCTCACAGATACGCAGTATTTT. Translated: CASSANTGLTDTQYF.

The chain is built from TRBV13 and TRBJ2-5; 11 positions match TRBD1. This CDR3 is 18 amino acids long. With 4 bases clipped from V and 1 base from J, the junction kept 11 bases outside the gene matches. Germline CDR1 is PRHDT and CDR2 is FYEKMQ (reference sequence). CDR3 region: CASSSTGTGGYPQETQYF. The CDR3 DNA reads as TGTGCCAGCAGCTCTACCGGGACAGGGGGGTACCCCCAAGAGACCCAGTACTTC.

The V call is TRBV13, the J call TRBJ2-2; D is uncertain. Germline V gene lookup returns CDR1 PRHDT and CDR2 FYEKMQ (reference sequence). Trimming took 5 bases from V and 6 from J, leaving 4 bases between them. The CDR3 is 11 amino acids. The CDR3 DNA reads TGTGCCAGCAGCGAGGCCGGGGAGCTGTTTTTT. Protein product: CASSEAGELFF.

The chain carries TRBV6-5 and TRBJ2-7; D may be TRBD1 or TRBD2 (5 bases each). Trimming removed 0 bases from V and 2 bases from J, with 8 bases in between. Germline-derived CDR1 and CDR2 are MNHEY and SVGAGI. This CDR3 has 14 residues. For the CDR3, the DNA is TGTGCCAGCAGTTACTCCGGGACCCCCTACGAGCAGTACTTC. It translates to CASSYSGTPYEQYF.

This clonotype was found once. This rearrangement joins TRBV7-9 to TRBJ2-7; 10 nucleotides agree with TRBD1. Germline assignment: CDR1 SEHNR and CDR2 FQNEAQ (reference sequence). With V trimmed by 5 bases and J by 5 bases, 6 bases remained unmatched. The CDR3 runs 14 residues. The CDR3: CASSLGTGDHEQYF. In DNA form, the CDR3 reads TGTGCCAGCAGCCTCGGGACAGGGGACCACGAGCAGTACTTC.

The V and J genes are TRBV4-1 and TRBJ1-2; 9 bases fit TRBD1. Germline V lookup: CDR1 MGHRA, CDR2 YSYEKL. Trimming took 4 bases from V and 8 from J; bases not matched to a gene: 11. This CDR3 contains 15 residues. The CDR3, as DNA: TGCGCCAGCAGCCTCCAAGCGCAGGGACAGGGCGGCTACACCTTC. It encodes CASSLQAQGQGGYTF.

The chain joins TRBV5-4 to TRBJ2-5; 10 nucleotides line up with TRBD2. Germline CDR1 and CDR2: SGHNT and YYREEE (reference sequence). V was clipped by 4 bases and J by 4 bases; unmatched bases: 10. This CDR3 region has 16 residues. CDR3 in amino acids: CASSGQSGGAPETQYF. The CDR3 nucleotides are TGTGCCAGCAGCGGACAAAGCGGGGGGGCCCCAGAGACCCAGTACTTC.

The chain carries TRBV7-8 and TRBJ2-2, with 8 bases lining up with TRBD1. The V gene's germline CDR1 is SGHVS and CDR2 FQNEAQ. V was clipped by 7 bases and J by 2 bases; unmatched bases: 6. This CDR3 contains 15 residues. The CDR3 region is CASIPGTGNTGELFF. The CDR3 DNA reads as TGTGCCAGCATCCCTGGGACAGGAAACACCGGGGAGCTGTTTTTT.

The CDR3 DNA reads as TGTGCCAGCAGCTGGGGGAGGGAGGCAGAGACCCAGTACTTC. Translation gives CASSWGREAETQYF. The rearrangement uses TRBV5-4 and TRBJ2-5; 7 bases line up with TRBD2. The V and J ends lost 3 bases and 4 bases, in that order; junction bases with no gene match: 6. The CDR3 has 14 amino acids. Germline-derived CDR1 and CDR2 are SGHNT and YYREEE (reference sequence).

The chain employs TRBV29-1 and TRBJ2-1; D is perhaps TRBD2 (7 bases). The V gene's germline CDR1 is SQVTM and CDR2 ANQGSEA. V dropped 4 bases and J dropped 6 bases, with 16 bases sitting between them. CDR3 size: 14 residues. The CDR3: CSVVGGGEGNEQFF. For the CDR3, the DNA is TGCAGCGTTGTAGGGGGGGGCGAGGGCAATGAGCAGTTCTTC.

The V gene is TRBV29-1, the J gene TRBJ1-1; TRBD1 aligns across 8 bases. The CDR3 spans 12 residues. In germline, CDR1 is SQVTM, CDR2 ANQGSEA. With 7 bases clipped from V and 3 bases from J, the junction kept 4 bases outside the gene matches. CDR3 bases: TGCAGCGCCCAGACAGGGGACACTGAAGCTTTCTTT. It specifies CSAQTGDTEAFF.

The rearrangement links TRBV9 to TRBJ1-2; D call uncertain. CDR3 length equals 11 residues. V dropped 4 bases and J dropped 8 bases, with 9 bases sitting between them. Looked up from germline, CDR1 is SGDLS and CDR2 is YYNGEE. CDR3 nucleotides: TGTGCCAGCAGCTCCAGAGACGGCTACACCTTC. Protein sequence: CASSSRDGYTF.

This chain connects TRBV4-1 to TRBJ2-5; TRBD1 aligns across 9 bases. V trimming: 4 bases; J trimming: 1 base; junction bases outside the gene matches: 7. The CDR3 has 16 amino acids. Per germline, CDR1 MGHRA and CDR2 YSYEKL. The DNA of the CDR3 is TGCGCCAGCAGCCCAAGGGGGGACAGGGCCCAAGAGACCCAGTACTTC. This gives the protein CASSPRGDRAQETQYF.

CDR3 DNA sequence: TGTGCTAGTGGTTTGGAAGCGTCACCCCTCCACTTT. The encoded protein is CASGLEASPLHF. The rearrangement joins TRBV12-5 to TRBJ1-6; no reliable D call. V was cut by 1 base and J by 10 bases, with 5 bases left in between. Germline CDR1 and CDR2: LGHNT and FRNRAP. This CDR3 has 12 residues. The variable domain in full, with the rest retrieved from reference TRBV12-5 and TRBJ1-6, is DARVTQTPRHKVTEMGQEVTMRCQPILGHNTVFWYRQTMMQGLELLAYFRNRAPLDDSGMPKDRFSAEMPDATLATLKIQPSEPRDSAVYFCASGLEASPLHFGNGTRLTVT.

The chain recombines TRBV18 with TRBJ1-4; 9 bases agree with TRBD1. This CDR3 spans 15 amino acids. V dropped 4 bases and J dropped 5; count of bases not matched to a gene: 5. The germline V gene has CDR1 KGHSH and CDR2 LQKENI. The CDR3 reads CASSRDRDLNEKLFF. For the CDR3, the DNA is TGTGCCAGCTCACGGGACAGGGACCTAAATGAAAAACTGTTTTTT.

The V call is TRBV27, the J call TRBJ1-6, with TRBD1 identical over 9 bases. Germline trimming cut 6 bases from V and 7 bases from J; bases unmatched to any gene: 4. The V gene's germline CDR1 is MNHEY and CDR2 SMNVEV (reference sequence). The CDR3 extends over 14 amino acids. The CDR3 is CASRGTGLNSPLHF. CDR3 in DNA: TGTGCCAGCAGAGGGACAGGGCTGAATTCACCCCTCCACTTT.

Points on this clonotype: Compared with germline, one end of the junction differs, possibly owing to a read error. This sequence joins TRBV20-1 and TRBJ2-5; D remains ambiguous. Germline CDR1 DFQATT, CDR2 SNEGSKA (reference sequence). The length of the CDR3 is 13 residues. The CDR3 coding sequence is TGCAGTGCTTATTCGGGCGACCATGAGACCCAGTACTTC. It is translated as CSAYSGDHETQYF.

The chain links TRBV15 to TRBJ2-2, with D maybe TRBD2 (7 bases). This CDR3 has 17 amino acids. The V gene's germline CDR1 is LNHNV and CDR2 YYDKDF (reference sequence). V was trimmed by 8 bases and J by 7 bases, leaving 26 bases between them. The CDR3 DNA reads TGTGCCACCTCTTTGACTAGTGGGGGGGCCGGGAGCGGGGAGCTGTTTTTT. Its protein product is CATSLTSGGAGSGELFF.

The rearrangement uses TRBV29-1 and TRBJ1-1, with 8 bases identical to TRBD1. Germline CDR1 reads SQVTM; CDR2 reads ANQGSEA. This CDR3 has 14 amino acids. The J segment lost 0 bases and the V segment lost 7 bases, leaving 7 bases of the junction unmatched. CDR3 residues: CSEETGALNTEAFF. The CDR3 DNA reads TGCAGCGAGGAGACAGGGGCTCTGAACACTGAAGCTTTCTTT. The whole variable domain, filled in from reference TRBV29-1 and TRBJ1-1, reads SAVISQKPSRDICQRGTSLTIQCQVDSQVTMMFWYRQQPGQSLTLIATANQGSEATYESGFVIDKFPISRPNLTFSTLTVSNMSPEDSSIYLCSEETGALNTEAFFGQGTRLTVV.

The rearrangement uses TRBV9 and TRBJ1-2, with 7 positions matching TRBD1. Germline-derived CDR1 and CDR2 are SGDLS and YYNGEE. J lost 7 bases, V lost 4 bases, and 4 bases had no gene match. The CDR3 runs 12 residues. Here the CDR3 DNA reads TGTGCCAGCAGCCCGCAGGGGGGTGGCTACACCTTC. Translated, it gives CASSPQGGGYTF. Filled out from reference TRBV9 and TRBJ1-2, the complete variable domain reads DSGVTQTPKHLITATGQRVTLRCSPRSGDLSVYWYQQSLDQGLQFLIQYYNGEERAKGNILERFSAQQFPDLHSELNLSSLELGDSALYFCASSPQGGGYTFGSGTRLTVV.

The chain employs TRBV6-2 or TRBV6-3 and TRBJ1-5; D is unresolved. V was pared by 4 bases and J by 9 bases, with 7 bases between. There are 11 residues in the CDR3. In germline, CDR1 is MNHEY, CDR2 SVGEGT. CDR3 nucleotides: TGTGCCAGCAGTTTCCCTGGGCCCCAGCATTTT. This codes for CASSFPGPQHF.

The rearrangement joins TRBV4-2 to TRBJ2-3, with TRBD2 identical over 10 bases. Germline V lookup: CDR1 LGHNA, CDR2 YNFKEQ. The CDR3 length is 17 residues. After removal of 5 bases from V and 3 bases from J, the junction contained 11 bases not matched to a gene. This chain's CDR3 is CASSSAGAGGPTDTQYF. As DNA, the CDR3 is TGTGCCAGCAGCTCAGCGGGAGCGGGGGGGCCGACAGATACGCAGTATTTT.

The V call is TRBV12-3 or TRBV12-4, the J call TRBJ1-2; TRBD1 might be the D (5 bases). This CDR3 is 12 amino acids long. V was shortened by 7 bases and J by 7 bases, with 13 bases between the two germline ends. The CDR3 nucleotides read TGTGCCAGCATCATCCCGGGGGTTGGCTACACCTTC. It yields the protein CASIIPGVGYTF.

The CDR3 loop is CATSREPGQPNTEAFF. The CDR3 bases are TGTGCCACCAGCCGGGAGCCGGGACAGCCGAACACTGAAGCTTTCTTT. This chain joins TRBV15 and TRBJ1-1, with 7 bases fitting TRBD1. The CDR3 covers 16 residues. Germline V gives CDR1 LNHNV, CDR2 YYDKDF (reference sequence). V trimming: 5 bases; J trimming: 1 base; junction bases outside the gene matches: 10.

The chain employs TRBV12-3 or TRBV12-4 and TRBJ1-6, with D possibly matching TRBD1 (5 bases). V was trimmed by 2 bases and J by 10 bases, leaving 15 bases between them. CDR3 size: 15 residues. DNA of the CDR3: TGTGCCAGCAGTTTACCCGGGGCGACACAATCACCCCTCCACTTT. It yields the protein CASSLPGATQSPLHF.

The J gene is TRBJ2-5, the V gene TRBV14, with TRBD1 matching 10 bases. The DNA end is a closer match to TRBJ2-7, so the J assignment may be wrong. This CDR3 is built from 16 residues. The V gene's germline CDR1 is SGHDN and CDR2 FVKESK. CDR3 region: CASSLSGTGASYEQYF. The DNA for the CDR3 is TGTGCCAGCAGTCTTTCCGGGACAGGGGCGTCCTACGAGCAGTACTTC.

The rearrangement links TRBV6-2 or TRBV6-3 to TRBJ2-7; 7 positions agree with TRBD1. J gave up 3 bases and V 11 bases, and 7 bases lay outside the gene matches. CDR3 length equals 12 residues. Germline loops: CDR1 MNHEY, CDR2 SVGEGT. The CDR3 reads CAVGQRDYEQYF. CDR3 DNA sequence: TGTGCCGTGGGACAGAGAGACTACGAGCAGTACTTC.

This chain links TRBV29-1 with TRBJ1-1; D not resolved. Trimming left V 6 bases short and J 2 bases short, with 7 bases between. CDR3 length equals 11 residues. The germline CDR1 and CDR2 sequences are SQVTM and ANQGSEA. The CDR3 sequence is CSVNINTEAFF. The DNA for the CDR3 is TGCAGCGTAAATATTAACACTGAAGCTTTCTTT.